These 19 T cell receptor beta chains were all obtained from the same sample, sequenced in a study of blood T cell repertoires in COVID-19. Measured with immunoSEQ multiplex PCR; TCRdb has only the in-frame clones, and not every one. Of 150,000 to 200,000 clones in the sample, 70% to 90% are singletons; the top ten hold under 2%. The sample consisted of peripheral blood. The source of these receptors is a man between 18 and 29 years old who had recovered from COVID-19.

The chain recombines TRBV18 with TRBJ2-4; the D gene is possibly TRBD1 (6 bases). The CDR3 spans 16 residues. V lost 1 base to trimming and J lost 3 bases, with 13 bases between them. Germline V gene lookup returns CDR1 KGHSH and CDR2 LQKENI. Written as DNA, the CDR3 is TGTGCCAGCTCACCACTGGCAGGGGTCGGCAAAAACATTCAGTACTTC. The encoded protein is CASSPLAGVGKNIQYF. Full variable domain (missing parts from reference TRBV18 and TRBJ2-4): NAGVMQNPRHLVRRRGQEARLRCSPMKGHSHVYWYRQLPEEGLKFMVYLQKENIIDESGMPKERFSAEFPKEGPSILRIQQVVRGDSAAYFCASSPLAGVGKNIQYFGAGTRLSVL.

CDR3 nucleotide sequence: TGTGCCAGCAGCTGGGGGACTAGCGGGATTAGCGGGGAGCTGTTTTTT. Translated, it gives CASSWGTSGISGELFF. The gene calls are TRBV5-4 and TRBJ2-2; 13 bases align to TRBD2. The germline CDR1 and CDR2 sequences are SGHNT and YYREEE (reference sequence). J was trimmed by 7 bases and V by 3 bases; bases with no gene match: 6. The CDR3 runs 16 residues.

V and J are TRBV6-1 and TRBJ1-2; the D is unclear. The CDR3 has 13 amino acids. Per the germline V gene, CDR1 is MNHNS and CDR2 is SASEGT. The V and J ends lost 3 bases and 5 bases respectively, with 10 bases between them. CDR3 sequence (DNA): TGTGCCAGCAGTGATGGGCTTCAATATGGCTACACCTTC. Protein: CASSDGLQYGYTF.

J is TRBJ1-2 and V is TRBV14; 8 nucleotides align to TRBD1. With 0 bases clipped from V and 8 bases from J, the junction kept 5 bases outside the gene matches. Germline V lookup: CDR1 SGHDN, CDR2 FVKESK. This CDR3 is 14 amino acids long. CDR3 region: CASSQEWTGNGYTF. CDR3 DNA sequence: TGTGCCAGCAGCCAAGAATGGACAGGGAACGGCTACACCTTC.

The chain employs TRBV5-4 and TRBJ2-1; TRBD2 aligns across 8 bases. Germline assignment: CDR1 SGHNT and CDR2 YYREEE (reference sequence). This CDR3 region has 16 residues. V shed 5 bases and J 9 bases; nucleotides not matched to a gene: 16. The CDR3 DNA follows: TGTGCCAGCAGTACCGGGGTGAGCGGGAGTTACGTTGAGCAGTTCTTC. This codes for CASSTGVSGSYVEQFF.

CDR3 nucleotides: TGTGCCAGCAGCTTAAGTAGCGGGAGGGCCGCCAATGAGCAGTTCTTC. Translated, it gives CASSLSSGRAANEQFF. This chain joins TRBV7-3 and TRBJ2-1, with 11 nucleotides matching TRBD2. The trim removed 1 base at V and 6 bases at J, leaving 5 bases unmatched. Germline loops: CDR1 SGHTA, CDR2 FQGTGA. The CDR3 is made up of 16 amino acids. Supplemented by reference TRBV7-3 and TRBJ2-1, the full variable domain reads GAGVSQTPSNKVTEKGKYVELRCDPISGHTALYWYRQSLGQGPEFLIYFQGTGAADDSGLPNDRFFAVRPEGSVSTLKIQRTERGDSAVYLCASSLSSGRAANEQFFGPGTRLTVL.

In its sample, this clone was seen once. The J gene is TRBJ2-7, the V gene TRBV6-5; TRBD1 might be the D (7 bases). Germline V gene lookup returns CDR1 MNHEY and CDR2 SVGAGI. This CDR3 spans 13 amino acids. Trimming took off 5 bases at V and 6 bases at J, with 14 bases between the two ends. CDR3 residues: CASSPRQGGEQYF. The CDR3 coding sequence is TGTGCCAGCAGTCCCAGACAGGGAGGCGAGCAGTACTTC.

This chain uses TRBV5-1 with TRBJ2-7; D is perhaps TRBD1 (5 bases). V gave up 0 bases and J gave up 1 base, with 8 bases separating them. CDR3 size: 14 residues. CDR1 is SGHRS, CDR2 YFSETQ, per germline. The CDR3: CASSLEGPSYEQYF. The CDR3 DNA reads as TGCGCCAGCAGCTTGGAGGGGCCGTCCTACGAGCAGTACTTC.

The chain carries TRBV3-1 (or the pseudogene TRBV3-2) and TRBJ2-3; no clear D gene. The CDR3 sequence is 13 residues long. V lost 4 bases and J 6 bases, leaving 11 bases between the germline ends. The germline gives CDR1 LGHDT, CDR2 YNNKEL (reference sequence). For the CDR3, the DNA is TGTGCCAGCAGCCGCAATAGTTGGGATACGCAGTATTTT. This gives the protein CASSRNSWDTQYF.

The chain links TRBV28 to TRBJ2-5, with 10 bases aligning to TRBD1. The CDR3 is 15 amino acids. With V trimmed by 5 bases and J by 2 bases, 5 bases remained unmatched. Per germline, CDR1 MDHEN and CDR2 SYDVKM. CDR3 in DNA: TGTGCCAGCAGTGACAGGGGGCGCGGGCAAGAGACCCAGTACTTC. Translated: CASSDRGRGQETQYF.

This chain uses TRBV12-5 with TRBJ1-4; D is perhaps TRBD1 (5 bases). The CDR3 is made up of 14 amino acids. V gave up 1 base and J gave up 7 bases, with 10 bases separating them. Per germline, CDR1 LGHNT and CDR2 FRNRAP. CDR3 DNA: TGTGCTAGTGGTTTGGCCATCACAGGTGAAAAACTGTTTTTT. Its protein is CASGLAITGEKLFF.

This chain connects TRBV2 to TRBJ2-3; D gene unclear. The CDR3 runs 16 residues. The germline gives CDR1 SNHLY, CDR2 FYNNEI. Trimming removed 7 bases at V and 4 bases at J, with 21 bases between. The CDR3 region is CASTAGRGSLSDTQYF. Written as DNA, the CDR3 is TGTGCCAGCACCGCCGGAAGAGGATCTTTATCAGATACGCAGTATTTT.

This clone was observed a few times. The chain has TRBV27 and TRBJ1-1, with TRBD1 matching 10 bases. CDR1 and CDR2 (germline): MNHEY, SMNVEV (reference sequence). The CDR3 totals 15 residues. The ends lost 0 bases at V and 4 bases at J; junction bases unmatched: 2. The DNA for the CDR3 is TGTGCCAGCAGTTTATCGTGGACAGGGGGCACTGAAGCTTTCTTT. It yields the protein CASSLSWTGGTEAFF.

V usage is TRBV12-5 and J usage is TRBJ2-3, with TRBD2 matching over 10 bases. The junction had 2 bases not matched to a gene; V was cut back by 5 bases and J by 6 bases. The germline gives CDR1 LGHNT, CDR2 FRNRAP. This CDR3 has 13 amino acids. The CDR3 sequence is CASGGSGRDTQYF. The CDR3 nucleotides read TGTGCTAGTGGTGGTAGCGGGAGGGATACGCAGTATTTT.

This chain joins TRBV20-1 and TRBJ1-5; D gene uncertain. The germline gives CDR1 DFQATT, CDR2 SNEGSKA (reference sequence). There are 14 residues in the CDR3. The ends were cut back, 3 bases at V and 1 base at J, with 10 bases in the middle. The CDR3 here is CSASQQKSNQPQHF. As DNA, the CDR3 is TGCAGTGCTAGTCAACAGAAAAGCAATCAGCCCCAGCATTTT.

Note on this clone: Other DNA sequences in this sample translate to the same CDR3. The J gene is TRBJ1-5, the V gene TRBV10-3, with D perhaps TRBD1 (5 bases). Germline-derived CDR1 and CDR2 are ENHRY and SYGVKD. V was clipped by 4 bases and J by 2 bases, with 9 bases between them. The CDR3 extends over 14 amino acids. The CDR3 DNA reads as TGTGCCATCAGTGGAACAGGAGGCAATCAGCCCCAGCATTTT. It codes for CAISGTGGNQPQHF.

This chain connects TRBV28 to TRBJ2-3; 7 nucleotides agree with TRBD1. V lost 6 bases, J lost 2 bases, and 5 bases stayed unmatched. The CDR3 sequence is 14 residues long. CDR1 and CDR2 from the germline V gene are MDHEN and SYDVKM. For the CDR3, the DNA is TGTGCCAGCAGGCCGGGACAGTACACAGATACGCAGTATTTT. Its protein product is CASRPGQYTDTQYF.

The J gene is TRBJ2-1, the V gene TRBV5-4; 7 bases match TRBD2. This CDR3 is 14 amino acids long. Trimming cost V 5 bases and J 3 bases; bases outside gene matches: 5. The germline CDR1 and CDR2 sequences are SGHNT and YYREEE (reference sequence). Written as DNA, the CDR3 is TGTGCCAGCAGTATGGGCGGGGGCTACAATGAGCAGTTCTTC. Protein sequence: CASSMGGGYNEQFF.

This chain links TRBV27 with TRBJ2-7, with D perhaps matching TRBD2 (5 bases). Germline loops: CDR1 MNHEY, CDR2 SMNVEV (reference sequence). Between the trimmed V and J ends, which lost 5 bases and 6 bases, there was a span of 11 bases. The CDR3 has 12 residues. The DNA of the CDR3 is TGTGCCAGCAGTACCCTGGCGGGCGAGCAGTACTTC. Residues: CASSTLAGEQYF.